The sequence of this T cell receptor (beta chain) was determined in a study of OX40 agonist ivuxolimab in advanced cancers. Study-level information: At 0.01 to 10 mg/kg, ivuxolimab was administered intravenously to patients every 2 weeks. Subjects had a mean age of roughly 60 years, with a range of roughly 20 to 79; more than 70% were male. General observations from the study: The work left the antigen specificity of expanded peripheral T cells undetermined.

As for this clone: Its antigen is not identified.

Only in-frame clones appear in the TCRdb table, and some are missing; sequencing was by immunoSEQ multiplex PCR. There are about 45,000 clones in the sample; approximately 90% occur only once, and under 20% lies in the top ten. The V and J ends lost 2 bases and 8 bases respectively, with 16 bases between them. The CDR3 consists of 14 residues. The germline V gene has CDR1 GTSNPN and CDR2 SVGIG (reference sequence). This TCR came from an adult with an advanced solid tumor such as melanoma, head and neck, liver or kidney cancer. Sequences were derived from CD4+ or CD8+ T cells sorted from blood, sampled in a trial of the OX40 agonist ivuxolimab. The chain has TRBV30 and TRBJ2-1; D may correspond to TRBD1 or TRBD2 (5 bases each). Written as DNA, the CDR3 is TGTGCCTGGAGTATCGGGGCAGGGCGGGATGAGCAGTTCTTC. Amino acids: CAWSIGAGRDEQFF.